The 30 T cell receptor beta chains given below trace back to one sample, sequenced in a study of tumor and adjacent non-tumor tissue in lung cancer. This sample's RNA came from whole unsorted tissue. TCRbeta libraries were built with three rounds of nested PCR, modified from ARM-PCR. Each CDR3 protein is one row after TCRdb ran MiXCR on the multiplex PCR reads. The data show more than 75,000 distinct CDR3 sequences, around 85% seen once. Sequencing was performed on lung tumor tissue. The receptor set was obtained from a woman aged 50 to 60 with non-small cell lung cancer.

This clonotype came up many times. CDR3 DNA: TGTGCCAGCAGCCAAACAGGGGCGGGGGAGACCCAGTACTTC. It specifies CASSQTGAGETQYF. The chain carries TRBV6-5 and TRBJ2-5, with TRBD1 as a possible D gene (7 bases). Deletions cut 6 bases from V and 5 bases from J, with 16 bases between. CDR3 length: 14 residues. The germline CDR1 and CDR2 sequences are MNHEY and SVGAGI.

By frequency in the sample, this clonotype is medium-sized. The rearrangement links TRBV4-2 to TRBJ2-3; no firm D call. The CDR3 contains 16 residues. Trimming shortened V by 5 bases and J by 3 bases, and 18 bases separated the two germline ends. Germline-derived CDR1 and CDR2 are LGHNA and YNFKEQ. The CDR3 here is CASSNDLERATDTQYF. The CDR3 DNA sequence: TGTGCCAGCAGCAACGATCTCGAGAGAGCGACAGATACGCAGTATTTT.

This clonotype was seen a single time. The V call is TRBV11-2, the J call TRBJ2-1; a possible D gene is TRBD1 (5 bases). Per the germline V gene, CDR1 is SGHAT and CDR2 is FQNNGV. The CDR3 has 12 amino acids. DNA for the CDR3: TGTGTCGGCAGCTTCGGACACTACCAGGAGTTCTTC. Translation gives CVGSFGHYQEFF.

The chain uses TRBV4-1 and TRBJ2-3, with a tentative D call TRBD1 (6 bases). From germline, CDR1 is MGHRA and CDR2 YSYEKL. The CDR3 has 20 amino acids. V lost 0 bases, J lost 10 bases, and 32 bases lay in between. The CDR3, as DNA: TGCGCCAGCAGCCAAGACACCCCCCGGCCTAGTGGGGGCCGAGAGGATTCGCAGTATTTT. It codes for CASSQDTPRPSGGREDSQYF.

The rearrangement uses TRBV20-1 and TRBJ1-5; D possibly corresponds to TRBD1 (5 bases). Germline values: CDR1 DFQATT, CDR2 SNEGSKA (reference sequence). The CDR3 runs to 14 residues. Trimming left V 5 bases short and J 7 bases short, with 18 bases between. The CDR3 DNA is TGCAGTGCTGGACAAGGTACTTCGGGGCAGCCCCAGCATTTT. It specifies CSAGQGTSGQPQHF.

Notes on this clonotype: A junction boundary mismatches the germline segment, possibly from a read error. The chain links TRBV4-1 to TRBJ2-1; 7 nucleotides align to TRBD2. Germline V CDR1 and CDR2: MGHRA, YSYEKL. The CDR3 totals 18 residues. This chain's CDR3 is CDSSREPTSRSPRDEQFF. The CDR3 bases are TGCGACAGCAGCCGAGAACCGACTAGCAGGAGCCCACGGGATGAGCAGTTCTTC.

In regard to this clonotype: The junction differs from germline at one of its ends, possibly a read error. V gene TRBV5-4 combines with J gene TRBJ2-1; perhaps TRBD1 as D (6 bases). The CDR3 runs 18 residues. Germline V gives CDR1 SGHNT, CDR2 YYREEE (reference sequence). The CDR3 DNA is TGTGCCTGCAGCTTGGGGGCTCTAGTCCGTGGGGCGTTGGATGAGAAGTTCTTC. As protein: CACSLGALVRGALDEKFF.

As concerns this clonotype: A junction end diverges from the germline sequence, so it may reflect a read error. For the CDR3, the DNA is TGTGCCGTCAGTGAGTCGGGGGAGTTAAATGAGCAGTTCTTC. Encoded protein: CAVSESGELNEQFF. The chain employs TRBV10-3 and TRBJ2-1; TRBD2 is a possible D gene (6 bases). The CDR3 consists of 14 residues. CDR1 is ENHRY, CDR2 SYGVKD, per germline.

This clonotype was observed many times. V usage is TRBV24-1 and J usage is TRBJ2-3; D perhaps matches TRBD2 (6 bases). Trimming removed 4 bases at V and 0 bases at J, with 16 bases between. The CDR3 consists of 17 residues. In germline, CDR1 is KGHDR, CDR2 SFDVKD. CDR3 amino acids: CATSDTTRRVSTDTQYF. The CDR3 coding sequence is TGTGCCACCAGTGACACGACTAGAAGAGTAAGCACAGATACGCAGTATTTT.

This clonotype showed up many times. The genes are TRBV5-1 and TRBJ2-1, with TRBD2 matching 12 bases. Germline loops: CDR1 SGHRS, CDR2 YFSETQ. This CDR3 is 16 amino acids long. J lost 6 bases, V lost 0 bases, and 4 bases had no gene match. CDR3 coding DNA: TGCGCCAGCAGCTTGGCGACTAGCGGGAGCCCCAATGAGCAGTTCTTC. Protein product: CASSLATSGSPNEQFF.

About this clonotype itself: The CDR3 end shows no conserved phenylalanine or tryptophan, and so a read error is likely. The DNA is omitted, as the CDR3 cannot be located on it reliably, and the CDR3 follows TCRdb's listing. This chain links TRBV29-1 with TRBJ2-7; the table's D call, TRBD2, has no DNA check behind it. The CDR3 is made up of 15 amino acids, end residues included. Germline-derived CDR1 and CDR2 are SQVTM and ANQGSEA. CDR3 loop: CSVGLAGGSYYEHYL.

The J gene is TRBJ2-3, the V gene TRBV29-1, with no clear D. With 3 bases removed from V and 9 bases from J, the gap between germline ends came to 16 bases. This CDR3 is built from 13 residues. Germline lookup yields CDR1 SQVTM and CDR2 ANQGSEA. This chain's CDR3 is CSVDQDSIETQYF. DNA of the CDR3: TGCAGCGTTGACCAGGATAGCATAGAAACGCAGTATTTT.

On this clonotype itself: Because the CDR3 is missing its conserved closing phenylalanine or tryptophan, this is likely a read error. The chain has TRBV29-1 and TRBJ2-3; D unclear. The CDR3 spans 13 residues. Germline CDR1 reads SQVTM; CDR2 reads ANQGSEA. CDR3 protein: CSVRVADTDSQYI. The CDR3 region has the DNA TGCAGCGTTAGGGTGGCAGACACAGATTCGCAGTATATT.

In the case of this clonotype: One end of the junction varies from germline; a read error may be responsible. This rearrangement joins TRBV29-1 to TRBJ2-1; D perhaps matches TRBD1 (6 bases). CDR3 length equals 16 residues. Germline assignment: CDR1 SQVTM and CDR2 ANQGSEA. This CDR3 is CSVEGASPRSYNEKFF. The CDR3 region has the DNA TGCAGCGTTGAGGGGGCTAGCCCCCGCTCCTACAATGAGAAGTTCTTC.

In regard to this clonotype: A much bigger clone sits one base away, suggesting this may be a read error. V gene TRBV5-1 combines with J gene TRBJ2-2; a possible D gene is TRBD1 (5 bases). Looked up from germline, CDR1 is SGHRS and CDR2 is YFSETQ. CDR3 size: 15 residues. The V end was cut by 5 bases, the J end by 1 base, with 12 bases between. The CDR3 region is CASRQERVNTGELFF. The CDR3 nucleotides are TGCGCCAGCAGACAGGAAAGGGTGAACACCGGGGAGCTGTTTTTT.

For this clonotype: The junction does not match germline at one end; this may be a read error. J is TRBJ2-4 and V is TRBV20-1; tentative D call: TRBD2 (6 bases). Germline V gene data show CDR1 as DFQATT and CDR2 as SNEGSKA (reference sequence). There are 17 residues in the CDR3. The CDR3 sequence is CSDRDTGAILARNIQYF. CDR3 in DNA: TGCAGTGATAGAGACACGGGAGCGATACTAGCCAGAAACATTCAGTACTTC.

As regards this clonotype: A junction boundary mismatches the germline segment, possibly from a read error. V usage is TRBV6-5 and J usage is TRBJ1-6, with a tentative D call TRBD1 (5 bases). The CDR3 loop spans 17 amino acids. Germline CDR1 is MNHEY and CDR2 is SVGAGI. The CDR3 sequence is CTSSYSLWQGDNSPFHF. The CDR3 region has the DNA TGTACCAGCAGTTACTCCCTCTGGCAGGGAGATAATTCACCCTTCCACTTT.

This clonotype rates as medium-sized. V usage is TRBV10-2 and J usage is TRBJ2-7; 8 nucleotides agree with TRBD1. This CDR3 contains 15 residues. V lost 8 bases and J lost 2; bases outside the gene matches: 11. The germline CDR1 and CDR2 sequences are WSHSY and SAAADI. The DNA for the CDR3 is TGCGCCAGCGGGAGGACAGGGCCTAAGACCTACGAGCAGTACTTC. Translating it yields CASGRTGPKTYEQYF.

In regard to this clonotype: A junction boundary mismatches the germline segment, possibly from a read error. CDR3 coding DNA: TGTGCCCGCAGTTTTCCCACCCTTAGCGGGAGACTGGGAGATACGCAGTATTTT. It translates to CARSFPTLSGRLGDTQYF. The chain employs TRBV12-3 or TRBV12-4 and TRBJ2-3; 9 bases align to TRBD2. This CDR3 spans 18 amino acids.

The chain joins TRBV12-3 or TRBV12-4 to TRBJ1-2, with unresolved D. CDR3 length: 15 residues. V was pared by 2 bases and J by 10 bases, with 20 bases between. CDR3 protein: CASSLYEGEGYDYTF. Written as DNA, the CDR3 is TGTGCCAGCAGTTTATACGAAGGAGAGGGCTACGACTACACCTTC.

In this sample, this clonotype turned up once. This rearrangement joins TRBV5-1 to TRBJ2-3; perhaps TRBD1 as D (6 bases). The germline V gene has CDR1 SGHRS and CDR2 YFSETQ. This CDR3 is built from 15 residues. V shed 6 bases and J shed 7 bases, with 21 bases lying between them. The CDR3 is CASNMVGRGPNTQYF. In DNA, the CDR3 is TGCGCCAGCAACATGGTTGGCAGGGGCCCAAATACGCAGTATTTT.

Comment on this clonotype: The CDR3 carries no conserved terminal phenylalanine or tryptophan, so it likely arises from a read error. The chain joins TRBV6-6 to TRBJ1-5; D remains unclear. This CDR3 contains 15 residues. Looked up from germline, CDR1 is MNHNY and CDR2 is SVGAGI (reference sequence). This CDR3 is CASSPKRGWYQHQHI. Here the CDR3 DNA reads TGTGCCAGCAGCCCTAAGAGAGGGTGGTATCAGCACCAGCATATT.

This clonotype was seen only a few times. This rearrangement joins TRBV10-3 to TRBJ2-7; TRBD1 aligns across 11 bases. The CDR3 extends over 13 amino acids. Germline V lookup: CDR1 ENHRY, CDR2 SYGVKD. CDR3 in DNA: TGTGCTACGAGGACAGGGGGCCCCTACGAGCAGTACTTC. Protein: CATRTGGPYEQYF.

This clonotype has ten or more counts. The chain is built from TRBV6-2 or TRBV6-3 and TRBJ2-5; 10 bases are a match to TRBD2. J gave up 4 bases and V 10 bases, and 9 bases lay outside the gene matches. Germline V gene data show CDR1 as MNHEY and CDR2 as SVGEGT. The CDR3 has 14 amino acids. CDR3 residues: CATRLAGVGETQYF. CDR3 DNA sequence: TGTGCCACCCGGCTAGCGGGAGTAGGAGAGACCCAGTACTTC.

The chain is built from TRBV4-1 and TRBJ2-1; D ambiguous. The CDR3 is made up of 12 amino acids. CDR1 and CDR2 (germline): MGHRA, YSYEKL. Trimming left V 2 bases short and J 7 bases short, with 6 bases between. The CDR3: CASSQNMNEQFF. The CDR3 DNA is TGCGCCAGCAGCCAAAACATGAATGAGCAGTTCTTC.

This clonotype was picked up a small number of times. The chain carries TRBV20-1 and TRBJ2-5; D is possibly TRBD2 (6 bases). The V end lost 0 bases, the J end lost 4 bases, and 15 bases lay between the germline ends. Germline V CDR1 and CDR2: DFQATT, SNEGSKA (reference sequence). CDR3 size: 15 residues. The CDR3 DNA is TGCAGTGCTAGAGATAGTGCGGGAAGCTTAGAGACCCAGTACTTC. This gives the protein CSARDSAGSLETQYF.

Regarding this clonotype: Relative to the germline gene, one junction end is altered; a read error may explain this. The genes are TRBV20-1 and TRBJ1-1; the D is unclear. The germline V gene has CDR1 DFQATT and CDR2 SNEGSKA (reference sequence). This CDR3 region has 14 residues. The CDR3 reads CSAPSGVVNAEALF. The CDR3 region has the DNA TGCAGTGCTCCCAGCGGGGTAGTGAACGCTGAAGCTCTCTTC.

Comments on this clonotype: A junction end diverges from the germline sequence, so it may reflect a read error. The rearrangement joins TRBV4-3 to TRBJ2-7; D not certain. Germline V lookup: CDR1 LGHNA, CDR2 YSLEER. CDR3 length: 15 amino acids. DNA for the CDR3: TGCGCCAGCAGCCGCCGGATCGGAGAGTCCTACGATCAGTACTTC. Its protein is CASSRRIGESYDQYF.

As regards this clonotype: The conserved phenylalanine or tryptophan normally closing the CDR3 is absent here, so this likely arose from a read error. The rearrangement links TRBV11-2 to TRBJ2-2; 12 nucleotides agree with TRBD2. The CDR3 contains 16 residues. Trimming cost V 6 bases and J 7 bases; bases outside gene matches: 9. Germline CDR1 SGHAT, CDR2 FQNNGV. CDR3 nucleotide sequence: TGTGCCAGCAGTCCTAGCGGGAGGGCCCACATCGGGGAGCTGTTTCTT. Amino acids: CASSPSGRAHIGELFL.

This clonotype was detected a few times. Since a much larger clone is just one base distant, this may be a read error. The chain has TRBV28 and TRBJ2-7; D is unclear. This CDR3 has 11 amino acids. From germline, CDR1 is MDHEN and CDR2 SYDVKM. Trimming stripped 6 bases from V and 5 bases from J, with 8 bases between. DNA for the CDR3: TGTGCCAGCAGCATATACAACGAGCAGTACTTC. Protein product: CASSIYNEQYF.